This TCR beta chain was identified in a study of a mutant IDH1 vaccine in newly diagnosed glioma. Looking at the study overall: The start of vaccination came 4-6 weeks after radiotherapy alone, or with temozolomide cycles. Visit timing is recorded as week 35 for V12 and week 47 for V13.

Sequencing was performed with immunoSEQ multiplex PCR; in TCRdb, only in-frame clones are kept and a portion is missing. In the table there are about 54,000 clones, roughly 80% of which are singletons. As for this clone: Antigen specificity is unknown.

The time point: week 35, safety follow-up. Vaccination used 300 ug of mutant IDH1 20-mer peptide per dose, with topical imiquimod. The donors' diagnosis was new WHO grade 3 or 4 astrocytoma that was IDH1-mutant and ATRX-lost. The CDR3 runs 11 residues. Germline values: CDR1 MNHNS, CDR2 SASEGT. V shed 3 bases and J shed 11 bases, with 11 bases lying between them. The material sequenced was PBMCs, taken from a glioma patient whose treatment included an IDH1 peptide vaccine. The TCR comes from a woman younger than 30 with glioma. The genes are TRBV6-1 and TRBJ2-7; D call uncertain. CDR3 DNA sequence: TGTGCCAGCAGTGAGAGGTTCGGAGAGTACTTC. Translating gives CASSERFGEYF.